Following are 32 T cell receptor beta chains from one sample sequenced in a study of cytomegalovirus exposure and HLA in healthy donors. PCR employed 60 Vbeta and 13 Jbeta primers. Sequenced by immunoSEQ multiplex PCR; TCRdb stores in-frame clones only, minus some. The sample has 90,000 or so clones, approximately 80% seen once. Sample: PBMCs. These receptor sequences come from a man between 25 and 39 years old in good health and CMV-seropositive.

The chain employs TRBV5-1 and TRBJ2-3; D is unclear. Germline V gene data show CDR1 as SGHRS and CDR2 as YFSETQ. The V and J ends lost 0 bases and 0 bases respectively, with 5 bases between them. This CDR3 spans 14 amino acids. The CDR3 DNA sequence: TGCGCCAGCAGCTTGGGGAGCAGCACAGATACGCAGTATTTT. This gives the protein CASSLGSSTDTQYF.

This sequence joins TRBV5-1 and TRBJ2-5; TRBD2 aligns across 10 bases. The V gene end was trimmed by 2 bases and the J gene end by 5 bases; junction bases not matched to a gene: 6. Germline values: CDR1 SGHRS, CDR2 YFSETQ. The CDR3 loop spans 15 amino acids. CDR3 loop: CASSFLAGVGETQYF. DNA for the CDR3: TGCGCCAGCAGCTTTCTAGCGGGAGTCGGGGAGACCCAGTACTTC. Filled out from reference TRBV5-1 and TRBJ2-5, the complete variable domain reads KAGVTQTPRYLIKTRGQQVTLSCSPISGHRSVSWYQQTPGQGLQFLFEYFSETQRNKGNFPGRFSGRQFSNSRSEMNVSTLELGDSALYLCASSFLAGVGETQYFGPGTRLLVL.

The gene calls are TRBV30 and TRBJ2-7; the D gene is possibly TRBD1 (6 bases). V was shortened by 5 bases and J by 7 bases, with 12 bases between the two germline ends. The CDR3 loop spans 11 amino acids. Germline-derived CDR1 and CDR2 are GTSNPN and SVGIG (reference sequence). The CDR3 loop is CAWSRGWEQYF. Here the CDR3 DNA reads TGTGCCTGGTCTAGGGGGTGGGAGCAGTACTTC. The whole variable domain, filled in from reference TRBV30 and TRBJ2-7, reads SQTIHQWPATLVQPVGSPLSLECTVEGTSNPNLYWYRQAAGRGLQLLFYSVGIGQISSEVPQNLSASRPQDRQFILSSKKLLLSDSGFYLCAWSRGWEQYFGPGTRLTVT.

The chain employs TRBV18 and TRBJ2-1; 11 nucleotides line up with TRBD2. CDR3 length equals 18 residues. V trimming: 6 bases; J trimming: 0 bases; junction bases outside the gene matches: 10. CDR1 and CDR2 from the germline V gene are KGHSH and LQKENI. CDR3 bases: TGTGCCAGCTCCCCCGCAACTAGCGGGAGAAGCTCCTACAATGAGCAGTTCTTC. Its translation: CASSPATSGRSSYNEQFF.

This clone came up once. This chain joins TRBV29-1 and TRBJ2-3; D unresolved. The CDR3 runs to 12 residues. Germline values: CDR1 SQVTM, CDR2 ANQGSEA. V shed 7 bases and J shed 1 base, with 9 bases lying between them. In DNA, the CDR3 is TGCAGCGGTTACCGGGGCACAGATACGCAGTATTTT. It is translated as CSGYRGTDTQYF.

This chain links TRBV27 with TRBJ2-7; 9 bases match TRBD2. V lost 7 bases to trimming and J lost 2 bases; unmatched junction nucleotides: 6. The CDR3 length is 14 residues. Germline CDR1 is MNHEY and CDR2 is SMNVEV (reference sequence). CDR3 sequence (DNA): TGTGCCAGCACCCCGGGACTAGCCCCCTACGAGCAGTACTTC. Its protein is CASTPGLAPYEQYF.

The J gene is TRBJ2-7, the V gene TRBV6-5; D not certain. Germline-derived CDR1 and CDR2 are MNHEY and SVGAGI. The CDR3 covers 13 residues. Trimming shortened V by 2 bases and J by 6 bases, and 11 bases separated the two germline ends. CDR3 bases: TGTGCCAGCAGTTACGTACCTAGTAGCGAGCAGTACTTC. Residues: CASSYVPSSEQYF.

The rearrangement joins TRBV5-1 to TRBJ2-1; no clear D gene. V gave up 2 bases and J gave up 0 bases, with 9 bases separating them. The CDR3 length is 15 residues. CDR1 and CDR2 (germline): SGHRS, YFSETQ. The CDR3 DNA follows: TGCGCCAGCAGCTTTGGTGGCAGCTCCTACAATGAGCAGTTCTTC. Its protein is CASSFGGSSYNEQFF.

The CDR3 region has the DNA TGTGCCAGTAGTACGACAGGGGCCAGCAATCAGCCCCAGCATTTT. This codes for CASSTTGASNQPQHF. The V call is TRBV19, the J call TRBJ1-5, with TRBD1 matching over 8 bases. V lost 4 bases, J lost 1 base, and 3 bases stayed unmatched. The V gene's germline CDR1 is LNHDA and CDR2 SQIVND (reference sequence). CDR3 length: 15 residues.

V and J are TRBV7-6 and TRBJ1-2; TRBD1 matches 7 bases. CDR3 length equals 14 residues. Germline CDR1 reads SGHVS; CDR2 reads FNYEAQ. V lost 1 base, J lost 4 bases, and 3 bases stayed unmatched. Here the CDR3 DNA reads TGTGCCAGCAGCTTAGGACAGGGAACCTATGGCTACACCTTC. Translation: CASSLGQGTYGYTF.

The chain uses TRBV6-5 and TRBJ1-5, with D tentatively TRBD1 (5 bases). The CDR3 extends over 15 amino acids. V lost 4 bases to trimming and J lost 6 bases, with 16 bases between them. Germline CDR1 and CDR2: MNHEY and SVGAGI. The CDR3 is CASSSGGGAGQPQHF. DNA for the CDR3: TGTGCCAGCAGTTCCGGGGGAGGGGCAGGTCAGCCCCAGCATTTT.

This rearrangement joins TRBV28 to TRBJ2-2, with TRBD2 identical over 13 bases. The CDR3 consists of 18 residues. V dropped 5 bases and J dropped 7; count of bases not matched to a gene: 13. Looked up from germline, CDR1 is MDHEN and CDR2 is SYDVKM. The CDR3 DNA reads TGTGCCAGCAGTCCCTCGCTACTAGCGGGAGGGCCGAGCGGGGAGCTGTTTTTT. Amino acid sequence: CASSPSLLAGGPSGELFF. The variable domain in full, completed from reference TRBV28 and TRBJ2-2, reads DVKVTQSSRYLVKRTGEKVFLECVQDMDHENMFWYRQDPGLGLRLIYFSYDVKMKEKGDIPEGYSVSREKKERFSLILESASTNQTSMYLCASSPSLLAGGPSGELFFGEGSRLTVL.

V gene TRBV28 combines with J gene TRBJ1-3; 7 bases align to TRBD1. J lost 2 bases, V lost 5 bases, and 6 bases had no gene match. The V gene's germline CDR1 is MDHEN and CDR2 SYDVKM. This CDR3 has 15 residues. The CDR3 bases are TGTGCCAGCAGTGCTGCAGGGGGAACTGGAAACACCATATATTTT. As protein: CASSAAGGTGNTIYF.

This chain links TRBV6-5 with TRBJ2-5, with D possibly TRBD1 on 6 matching bases. Germline V gives CDR1 MNHEY, CDR2 SVGAGI. The CDR3 totals 14 residues. V lost 8 bases to trimming and J lost 3 bases, with 16 bases between them. Here the CDR3 DNA reads TGTGCCAGCCGCCGGGACATCTCCGAAGAGACCCAGTACTTC. Protein sequence: CASRRDISEETQYF.

Only a few counts were recorded for this clone. This chain uses TRBV10-1 with TRBJ2-1; 10 positions match TRBD2. The CDR3 is 15 residues long. Unmatched junction bases numbered 6, after V lost 2 bases and J lost 8 bases. The germline CDR1 and CDR2 sequences are WNHNN and SYGVQD (reference sequence). The CDR3 region has the DNA TGCGCCAGCAGTGAGAGGTCTAGCGGGAGCTATGAGCAGTTCTTC. This encodes CASSERSSGSYEQFF.

The rearrangement joins TRBV4-1 to TRBJ2-1; a weak D match, TRBD1 (7 bases). The CDR3 is 14 amino acids. V shed 2 bases and J shed 8 bases, with 13 bases lying between them. Germline loops: CDR1 MGHRA, CDR2 YSYEKL. CDR3 bases: TGCGCCAGCAGCCAACCGATCAGGGGGGATGAGCAGTTCTTC. This encodes CASSQPIRGDEQFF.

The V and J genes are TRBV10-1 and TRBJ2-5, with 11 bases identical to TRBD1. The last part of the DNA fits TRBJ2-7 better; the J call may be wrong. Germline loops: CDR1 WNHNN, CDR2 SYGVQD (reference sequence). This CDR3 has 15 residues. CDR3 protein: CASRPSGQGAYEQYF. The CDR3 coding sequence is TGCGCCAGCAGACCGTCCGGACAGGGGGCGTACGAGCAGTACTTC.

This clone was recorded once. This chain joins TRBV5-4 and TRBJ1-4, with D perhaps matching TRBD1 (6 bases). Trimming stripped 0 bases from V and 7 bases from J, with 13 bases between. This CDR3 has 15 amino acids. Germline CDR1 and CDR2: SGHNT and YYREEE (reference sequence). This CDR3 is CASSLAGVPGEKLFF. CDR3 nucleotide sequence: TGTGCCAGCAGCTTGGCAGGGGTGCCGGGTGAAAAACTGTTTTTT.

The J gene is TRBJ2-1, the V gene TRBV5-1, with 9 nucleotides matching TRBD2. The germline gives CDR1 SGHRS, CDR2 YFSETQ. This CDR3 is built from 17 residues. V dropped 3 bases and J dropped 0; count of bases not matched to a gene: 7. The CDR3 nucleotides read TGCGCCAGCAGCTCCATGGTTAGCGGGAGCTCCTACAATGAGCAGTTCTTC. Its translation is CASSSMVSGSSYNEQFF.

The rearrangement joins TRBV6-5 to TRBJ2-7, with TRBD1 as a possible D gene (6 bases). The V gene lost 6 bases and the J gene lost 1 base, with 7 bases spanning the gap. The germline gives CDR1 MNHEY, CDR2 SVGAGI. CDR3 size: 12 residues. CDR3 DNA: TGTGCCAGCAGCCAGGGGTCCTACGAGCAGTACTTC. Translated, it gives CASSQGSYEQYF.

This chain uses TRBV28 with TRBJ2-1; 9 bases match TRBD2. The junction had 10 bases not matched to a gene; V was cut back by 6 bases and J by 4 bases. Germline loops: CDR1 MDHEN, CDR2 SYDVKM. The CDR3 contains 16 residues. The CDR3 region is CASSPRLAGQYNEQFF. The CDR3 nucleotides are TGTGCCAGCAGCCCCCGCCTAGCGGGGCAATACAATGAGCAGTTCTTC.

This clone was recorded a few times. The chain recombines TRBV18 with TRBJ2-4; unclear D gene. The CDR3 loop spans 15 amino acids. Per the germline V gene, CDR1 is KGHSH and CDR2 is LQKENI. The germline V and J ends were trimmed by 3 bases and 5 bases, with 14 bases remaining between them. The CDR3 nucleotides are TGTGCCAGCTCACCCCCGTCTGGGCCGCAAAACATTCAGTACTTC. Protein sequence: CASSPPSGPQNIQYF.

This rearrangement joins TRBV7-9 to TRBJ2-7; D possibly corresponds to TRBD1 (5 bases). The germline CDR1 and CDR2 sequences are SEHNR and FQNEAQ (reference sequence). The ends were cut back, 8 bases at V and 3 bases at J, with 8 bases in the middle. The CDR3 has 11 residues. Here the CDR3 DNA reads TGTGCCAGCGGACACAACTACGAGCAGTACTTC. Its translation is CASGHNYEQYF.

CDR3: CASSSPWGESGYTF. The CDR3 region has the DNA TGTGCCAGCAGCTCCCCGTGGGGGGAATCTGGCTACACCTTC. The V call is TRBV7-2, the J call TRBJ1-2; possible D gene TRBD1, 5 bases. V was clipped by 4 bases and J by 7 bases, with 16 bases between them. The CDR3 is 14 amino acids. Germline assignment: CDR1 SGHTA and CDR2 FQGNSA.

This clone was picked up one time. The V and J genes are TRBV7-9 and TRBJ2-7; D is perhaps TRBD1 (5 bases). Germline values: CDR1 SEHNR, CDR2 FQNEAQ (reference sequence). Between the trimmed V and J ends, which lost 5 bases and 1 base, there was a span of 9 bases. CDR3 length: 13 amino acids. CDR3 sequence: CASSAGFSYEQYF. The DNA of the CDR3 is TGTGCCAGCAGCGCAGGGTTTTCCTACGAGCAGTACTTC.

The V and J genes are TRBV30 and TRBJ1-5; the D gene is possibly TRBD1 (5 bases). The CDR3 is 13 residues long. V lost 3 bases and J lost 2, with 8 bases in between. CDR1 and CDR2 (germline): GTSNPN, SVGIG (reference sequence). The CDR3 DNA reads TGTGCCTGGAGGGGGCCCGGCAATCAGCCCCAGCATTTT. It yields the protein CAWRGPGNQPQHF.

This clone came up once. The chain employs TRBV5-1 and TRBJ2-1; D is unresolved. Germline-derived CDR1 and CDR2 are SGHRS and YFSETQ. The V and J ends lost 4 bases and 5 bases respectively, with 16 bases between them. The CDR3 extends over 15 amino acids. CDR3 amino acids: CASSLQVKPHNEQFF. CDR3 in DNA: TGCGCCAGCAGCCTGCAGGTCAAACCTCACAATGAGCAGTTCTTC.

This rearrangement joins TRBV7-9 to TRBJ2-1; 8 nucleotides align to TRBD1. This CDR3 spans 15 amino acids. V gave up 6 bases and J gave up 2 bases; unmatched junction bases: 6. The germline V gene encodes CDR1 SEHNR and CDR2 FQNEAQ (reference sequence). CDR3 in DNA: TGTGCCAGCAGGTTTGACAGGGGTACCTACAATGAGCAGTTCTTC. Protein product: CASRFDRGTYNEQFF.

This sequence joins TRBV10-3 and TRBJ2-7, with D maybe TRBD2 (6 bases). The V and J ends lost 0 bases and 5 bases respectively, with 14 bases between them. Germline V lookup: CDR1 ENHRY, CDR2 SYGVKD. The CDR3 is made up of 15 amino acids. The CDR3 loop reads CAISESGSQGHEQYF. Here the CDR3 DNA reads TGTGCCATCAGTGAGTCCGGGAGCCAAGGGCACGAGCAGTACTTC.

Notes on this clone: Additional DNA sequences in this sample encode the identical CDR3. The CDR3 nucleotides are TGCGCCAGCAGCCGTACAGGGGTTGGCACTGAAGCTTTCTTT. Protein: CASSRTGVGTEAFF. V gene TRBV5-1 combines with J gene TRBJ1-1; 7 bases are shared with TRBD1. CDR1 SGHRS and CDR2 YFSETQ come from the germline V gene. V trimming: 4 bases; J trimming: 4 bases; junction bases outside the gene matches: 7. The CDR3 length is 14 residues.

This chain links TRBV7-2 with TRBJ2-3; the D gene is possibly TRBD2 (6 bases). Trimming took 5 bases from V and 4 from J, leaving 19 bases between them. CDR3 length: 16 residues. In germline, CDR1 is SGHTA, CDR2 FQGNSA. CDR3 coding DNA: TGTGCCAGCAGCCTCCGGGCGGGACTCCAAGCAGATACGCAGTATTTT. Protein product: CASSLRAGLQADTQYF.

The rearrangement joins TRBV28 to TRBJ2-7, with 7 bases that match TRBD2. Germline CDR1 MDHEN, CDR2 SYDVKM. The CDR3 has 16 amino acids. The trim removed 2 bases at V and 6 bases at J, leaving 13 bases unmatched. CDR3 bases: TGTGCCAGCAGTTTAAGGAGCGGGGCCGATCGGCCCGAGCAGTACTTC. This codes for CASSLRSGADRPEQYF.